Each of the 12 T cell receptor beta chains below was sequenced from the same sample in a study of T cell repertoires in cytomegalovirus infection. These TCRs are of unknown antigen specificity. TCRdb analysed the reads with MiXCR anew, one entry per CDR3 protein. The profile shows roughly 700,000 distinct CDR3 sequences, roughly a third of them singletons. The source was cultured PBMCs, collected from culture after CMV antigen stimulation. The receptor set was obtained from a human donor in good health (CMV status not recorded). Some clones in this sample may be carry-over from other donors' samples.

CDR3 in amino acids: CASSPRQVLPQPQHF. CDR3 nucleotides: TGCGCCAGCAGCCCGAGACAGGTGCTCCCTCAGCCCCAGCATTTT. The chain employs TRBV4-1 and TRBJ1-5; D might be TRBD1 (6 bases). V lost 4 bases, J lost 6 bases, and 16 bases lay in between. The CDR3 runs 15 residues. Germline CDR1 and CDR2: MGHRA and YSYEKL.

This clonotype has only a few counts. This chain uses TRBV7-6 with TRBJ2-5, with D perhaps TRBD2 (6 bases). The V gene's germline CDR1 is SGHVS and CDR2 FNYEAQ. Trimming pared 5 bases from V and 2 bases from J, leaving 15 bases between. The CDR3 length is 15 residues. The CDR3 sequence is CASSPFGGQQETQYF. The DNA of the CDR3 is TGTGCCAGCAGCCCATTCGGAGGGCAGCAAGAGACCCAGTACTTC.

This chain connects TRBV19 to TRBJ1-6, with 7 positions matching TRBD1. Trimming cost V 5 bases and J 9 bases; bases outside gene matches: 10. The CDR3 sequence is 15 residues long. The V gene's germline CDR1 is LNHDA and CDR2 SQIVND (reference sequence). CDR3 sequence reads: CASSGQVAPTSPLHF. In DNA form, the CDR3 reads TGTGCCAGTAGTGGACAGGTCGCACCAACTTCACCCCTCCACTTT. Combining the CDR3 with reference TRBV19 and TRBJ1-6 gives the whole variable domain DGGITQSPKYLFRKEGQNVTLSCEQNLNHDAMYWYRQDPGQGLRLIYYSQIVNDFQKGDIAEGYSVSREKKESFPLTVTSAQKNPTAFYLCASSGQVAPTSPLHFGNGTRLTVT.

The chain joins TRBV7-9 to TRBJ2-7; D possibly corresponds to TRBD1 (7 bases). Germline V gene lookup returns CDR1 SEHNR and CDR2 FQNEAQ (reference sequence). Trimming cost V 1 base and J 5 bases, with 15 bases left between them. The CDR3 has 15 residues. CDR3 sequence reads: CASSLGNPGGNEQYF. CDR3 bases: TGTGCCAGCAGCTTAGGTAATCCAGGGGGGAACGAGCAGTACTTC.

This clonotype was picked up many times. The chain uses TRBV7-2 and TRBJ1-1, with D possibly being TRBD1 (5 bases). This CDR3 spans 14 amino acids. With 2 bases removed from V and 3 bases from J, the gap between germline ends came to 10 bases. Germline V gene data show CDR1 as SGHTA and CDR2 as FQGNSA. DNA for the CDR3: TGTGCCAGCAGCTTAAGAGGGGCGCACACTGAAGCTTTCTTT. Its protein is CASSLRGAHTEAFF.

The gene calls are TRBV12-3 or TRBV12-4 and TRBJ1-2; TRBD1 matches 7 bases. The CDR3 is 14 residues long. V lost 7 bases, J lost 7 bases, and 12 bases stayed unmatched. This chain's CDR3 is CASTQVDRARGYTF. The CDR3 bases are TGTGCCAGCACCCAAGTCGACAGGGCGCGTGGCTACACCTTC.

About this clonotype itself: Being one base from a much bigger clone, this may be a read error. The chain joins TRBV7-6 to TRBJ1-1, with D perhaps TRBD1 (5 bases). CDR1 and CDR2 from the germline V gene are SGHVS and FNYEAQ. The CDR3 totals 14 residues. V shed 1 base and J shed 5 bases, with 11 bases lying between them. CDR3 bases: TGTGCCAGCAGCTTAGGGGGGGATAGGACTGAAGCTTTCTTT. Its translation is CASSLGGDRTEAFF. Combining the CDR3 with reference TRBV7-6 and TRBJ1-1 gives the whole variable domain GAGVSQSPRYKVTKRGQDVALRCDPISGHVSLYWYRQALGQGPEFLTYFNYEAQQDKSGLPNDRFSAERPEGSISTLTIQRTEQRDSAMYRCASSLGGDRTEAFFGQGTRLTVV.

V usage is TRBV19 and J usage is TRBJ1-5; possibly TRBD1 for D (6 bases). In germline, CDR1 is LNHDA, CDR2 SQIVND (reference sequence). The CDR3 has 17 amino acids. V gave up 3 bases and J gave up 6 bases, with 21 bases separating them. CDR3 coding DNA: TGTGCCAGTAGTATTTCCCCCCGACAGGTTTTGCGTCAGCCCCAGCATTTT. It translates to CASSISPRQVLRQPQHF.

This chain uses TRBV20-1 with TRBJ1-5; possibly TRBD1 for D (5 bases). V lost 3 bases to trimming and J lost 5 bases, with 17 bases between them. Germline CDR1 reads DFQATT; CDR2 reads SNEGSKA (reference sequence). The CDR3 extends over 15 amino acids. This CDR3 reads CSARMGLNEYQPQHF. CDR3 nucleotide sequence: TGCAGTGCTAGGATGGGACTGAATGAGTATCAGCCCCAGCATTTT.

V gene TRBV29-1 combines with J gene TRBJ1-5, with unresolved D. This CDR3 region has 12 residues. Trimming shortened V by 4 bases and J by 2 bases, and 6 bases separated the two germline ends. Per the germline V gene, CDR1 is SQVTM and CDR2 is ANQGSEA. The CDR3 loop is CSVATGNQPQHF. Here the CDR3 DNA reads TGCAGCGTTGCTACAGGCAATCAGCCCCAGCATTTT.

This clonotype has just a few counts. The rearrangement joins TRBV7-9 to TRBJ1-6; the D gene is possibly TRBD1 (5 bases). Germline V gives CDR1 SEHNR, CDR2 FQNEAQ (reference sequence). This CDR3 has 17 residues. V lost 2 bases and J 0 bases, leaving 11 bases between the germline ends. The CDR3: CASSLRGWSSYNSPLHF. The CDR3 DNA follows: TGTGCCAGCAGCTTACGGGGGTGGAGCTCCTATAATTCACCCCTCCACTTT.

This clonotype was counted ten times or more. This rearrangement joins TRBV7-2 to TRBJ2-3; D ambiguous. The V end lost 4 bases, the J end lost 5 bases, and 16 bases lay between the germline ends. This CDR3 has 15 residues. The germline gives CDR1 SGHTA, CDR2 FQGNSA. The CDR3 here is CASSSRLLPLDTQYF. The CDR3 nucleotides read TGTGCCAGCAGCTCTCGACTTCTCCCATTAGATACGCAGTATTTT.